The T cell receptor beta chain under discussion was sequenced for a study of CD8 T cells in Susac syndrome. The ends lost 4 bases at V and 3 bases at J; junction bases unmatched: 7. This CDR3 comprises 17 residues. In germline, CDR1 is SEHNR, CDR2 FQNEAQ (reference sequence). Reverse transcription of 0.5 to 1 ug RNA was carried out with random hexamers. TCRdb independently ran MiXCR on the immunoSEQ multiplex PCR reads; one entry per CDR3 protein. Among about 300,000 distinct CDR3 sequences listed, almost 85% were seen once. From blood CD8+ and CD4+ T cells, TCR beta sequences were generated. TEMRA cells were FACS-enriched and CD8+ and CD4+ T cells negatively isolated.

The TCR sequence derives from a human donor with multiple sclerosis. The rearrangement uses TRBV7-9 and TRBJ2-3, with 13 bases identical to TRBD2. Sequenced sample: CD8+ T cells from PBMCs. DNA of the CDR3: TGTGCCAGCAGCTGGACGGGACTAGCGGGGATTACAGATACGCAGTATTTT. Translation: CASSWTGLAGITDTQYF. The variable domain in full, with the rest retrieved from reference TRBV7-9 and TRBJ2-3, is DTGVSQNPRHKITKRGQNVTFRCDPISEHNRLYWYRQTLGQGPEFLTYFQNEAQLEKSRLLSDRFSAERPKGSFSTLEIQRTEQGDSAMYLCASSWTGLAGITDTQYFGPGTRLTVL.